The clone carrying this T cell receptor beta chain showed up many times. The antigen is unknown. This sample was taken from a study of CD4+ T cells in melanoma. The CDR3 has 15 amino acids. V was shortened by 3 bases and J by 0 bases, with 8 bases between the two germline ends. The germline gives CDR1 MNHNS, CDR2 SASEGT. The study, taken as a whole, reports: CD8+ T cell, macrophage and B cell function reportedly correlated with neoantigen-specific CD4+ T cells. Neoantigen-specific CD4+ T cells in melanoma reportedly had diverse differentiation states.

Some clones are missing from TCRdb's copy, which holds only in-frame ones; the method was immunoSEQ multiplex PCR. This table has tens of thousands of clones, more than 60% appearing once. This clonotype was obtained from a human donor with melanoma. Material for sequencing was tumor tissue. The chain links TRBV6-1 to TRBJ1-4; no definite D call. DNA for the CDR3: TGTGCCAGCAGTGACCGTCCGGCAACTAATGAAAAACTGTTTTTT. Its translation is CASSDRPATNEKLFF.